A single sample gave rise to the 28 T cell receptor beta chains below, sequenced in a study of blood T cells in healthy people across ages. Primers used in a second PCR of about 7 to 12 cycles were a sample-barcoded 5' primer and a J-beta primer mix. TCRdb fed the 5' RACE reads into MiXCR, producing one record per CDR3 protein. Of 630,000 or so distinct CDR3 sequences listed, approximately 29% were seen once; the top ten hold 15%. The sample consisted of blood. These receptors all stem from a woman older than 75 in good health.

For this clonotype: At one end, the junction sequence differs from germline, possibly due to a read error. V and J are TRBV7-9 and TRBJ2-7; D is unresolved. The DNA end is a closer match to TRBJ2-5, so the J assignment may be wrong. This CDR3 is built from 13 residues. Germline V CDR1 and CDR2: SEHNR, FQNEAQ (reference sequence). For the CDR3, the DNA is TGTGCCAGCAGCTTCGGGTGGCAAGGGACCCAGTACTTC. It yields the protein CASSFGWQGTQYF.

Comment on this clonotype: The junction departs from germline at one end; a sequencing error may be responsible. The rearrangement joins TRBV7-2 to TRBJ2-4; D might be TRBD2 (6 bases). This CDR3 has 14 amino acids. Germline CDR1 and CDR2: SGHTA and FQGNSA. The CDR3 DNA is TGTGTCAGCAGCTTACGGGACTCCAAGAACATTCAGTACTTC. Translating gives CVSSLRDSKNIQYF.

The gene calls are TRBV2 and TRBJ2-1; perhaps TRBD2 as D (5 bases). Germline CDR1 SNHLY, CDR2 FYNNEI. Trimming took off 6 bases at V and 5 bases at J, with 14 bases between the two ends. The CDR3 loop spans 14 amino acids. In nucleotides, the CDR3 is TGTGCCAGCAGGGCCCAGCGGAACGACAATGAGCAGTTCTTC. It specifies CASRAQRNDNEQFF.

This clonotype has a count of ten or more. The chain combines TRBV20-1 with TRBJ2-3; 11 bases map to TRBD2. In germline, CDR1 is DFQATT, CDR2 SNEGSKA (reference sequence). The CDR3 has 15 amino acids. V shed 1 base and J 3 bases; nucleotides not matched to a gene: 3. The chain's CDR3 is CSARVSGGATDTQYF. The DNA of the CDR3 is TGCAGTGCTAGAGTTAGCGGGGGGGCTACAGATACGCAGTATTTT.

In this sample, this clonotype turned up many times. The V call is TRBV4-3, the J call TRBJ1-1; no definite D call. The CDR3 runs 15 residues. V was trimmed by 1 base and J by 3 bases, leaving 12 bases between them. The germline gives CDR1 LGHNA, CDR2 YSLEER. CDR3 DNA: TGCGCCAGCAGCCAAGGTCTGACTGCTCACACTGAAGCTTTCTTT. This translates into CASSQGLTAHTEAFF.

This clonotype was seen ten or more times. This chain joins TRBV11-2 and TRBJ1-3, with unresolved D. V lost 0 bases, J lost 0 bases, and 12 bases lay in between. Germline CDR1 is SGHAT and CDR2 is FQNNGV. The CDR3 length is 17 residues. CDR3 coding DNA: TGTGCCAGCAGCTTAGAACAGAATACTCTCTCTGGAAACACCATATATTTT. Its protein product is CASSLEQNTLSGNTIYF.

The CDR3 coding sequence is TGTGCCAGCAGTTCCGGGACAGTAACGGGCACAGATACGCAGTATTTT. Translation gives CASSSGTVTGTDTQYF. The gene calls are TRBV7-3 and TRBJ2-3; 7 bases align to TRBD1. Germline CDR1 reads SGHTA; CDR2 reads FQGTGA. Trimming took 6 bases from V and 1 from J; bases not matched to a gene: 10. This CDR3 is 16 amino acids long.

This clonotype came up many times. V gene TRBV6-2 or TRBV6-3 combines with J gene TRBJ2-6, with D uncertain. Trimming removed 7 bases from V and 4 bases from J, with 11 bases in between. Germline values: CDR1 MNHEY, CDR2 SVGEGT. The CDR3 consists of 14 residues. CDR3 nucleotides: TGTGCCAGCACTCAGGAACCGGGGGCCAACGTCCTGACTTTC. Translation: CASTQEPGANVLTF.

The V gene is TRBV12-3 or TRBV12-4, the J gene TRBJ2-3; D is uncertain. This CDR3 has 13 residues. The V end lost 5 bases, the J end lost 1 base, and 7 bases lay between the germline ends. Written as DNA, the CDR3 is TGTGCCAGCAGTCCAGTCGGCACAGATACGCAGTATTTT. Protein sequence: CASSPVGTDTQYF.

This clonotype appeared many times. CDR3 nucleotide sequence: TGCAGTGTCCCCGACGGGTTGGAAAAACTGTTTTTT. Protein product: CSVPDGLEKLFF. This chain connects TRBV20-1 to TRBJ1-4; D gene uncertain. The CDR3 spans 12 residues. Trimming took off 7 bases at V and 8 bases at J, with 14 bases between the two ends. CDR1 is DFQATT, CDR2 SNEGSKA, per germline (reference sequence).

This clonotype was detected once. The chain links TRBV7-2 to TRBJ2-1; 8 nucleotides agree with TRBD2. Germline V gene sequence: CDR1 SGHTA, CDR2 FQGNSA. J lost 3 bases, V lost 6 bases, and 7 bases had no gene match. This CDR3 is 15 amino acids long. CDR3 nucleotides: TGTGCCAGCAGTCTCGGGGGGGCCTTCTACAATGAGCAGTTCTTC. This translates into CASSLGGAFYNEQFF. Using reference TRBV7-2 and TRBJ2-1 for the parts outside the CDR3, the full variable domain is GAGVSQSPSNKVTEKGKDVELRCDPISGHTALYWYRQSLGQGLEFLIYFQGNSAPDKSGLPSDRFSAERTGGSVSTLTIQRTQQEDSAVYLCASSLGGAFYNEQFFGPGTRLTVL.

This clonotype was observed many times. The genes are TRBV9 and TRBJ2-5; 10 bases agree with TRBD2. The CDR3 sequence is 17 residues long. Germline V gene lookup returns CDR1 SGDLS and CDR2 YYNGEE. Trimming took 0 bases from V and 1 from J; bases not matched to a gene: 6. CDR3 in DNA: TGTGCCAGCAGCGTAGGAGAGCGGGGGGGCTCCCAAGAGACCCAGTACTTC. This gives the protein CASSVGERGGSQETQYF.

To note about this clonotype: This may arise from a read error, as a much more abundant clone is one base away. The chain employs TRBV12-3 or TRBV12-4 and TRBJ2-3; D is uncertain. The CDR3 runs 12 residues. Trimming removed 6 bases from V and 10 bases from J, with 14 bases in between. As DNA, the CDR3 is TGTGCCAGCAGCTTGAGATTGGATGCGCAGTATTTT. Translated, it gives CASSLRLDAQYF.

A remark on this clonotype: A much larger clonotype is one base distant, so this may be a read error. The chain joins TRBV29-1 to TRBJ1-2; D is undetermined. The CDR3 length is 13 residues. The germline V gene has CDR1 SQVTM and CDR2 ANQGSEA. The CDR3 protein is CSVDVTGNYGNTF. The DNA for the CDR3 is TGCAGCGTTGATGTTACGGGAAACTATGGCAACACCTTC.

This clonotype was seen only once. V and J are TRBV7-3 and TRBJ2-1; 8 bases line up with TRBD2. The CDR3 contains 15 residues. Germline V CDR1 and CDR2: SGHTA, FQGTGA. The junction had 10 bases not matched to a gene; V was cut back by 6 bases and J by 6 bases. The CDR3 sequence is CASSIEAGVLNEQFF. CDR3 nucleotide sequence: TGTGCCAGCAGTATAGAAGCGGGAGTTCTCAATGAGCAGTTCTTC.

This clonotype was observed at least ten times. The chain couples TRBV21-1 to TRBJ2-5; no check of the table's D call, TRBD1, against the DNA was made. TRBV21-1 is a documented pseudogene. The CDR3 has 17 residues. CDR3 DNA: TGTGCCAGCAGCTCCCCCTCTATAGGGAGGACCCAGGAGAGGCAGTACTTC. Translation: CASSSPSIGRTQERQYF.

This clonotype was seen a single time. This chain connects TRBV7-9 to TRBJ1-2; D gene unclear. The CDR3 loop spans 15 amino acids. Per germline, CDR1 SEHNR and CDR2 FQNEAQ (reference sequence). V lost 1 base to trimming and J lost 6 bases, with 15 bases between them. The chain's CDR3 is CASSLGKRVGDGYTF. CDR3 coding DNA: TGTGCCAGCAGCTTAGGGAAGAGGGTAGGAGATGGCTACACCTTC.

This chain connects TRBV7-2 to TRBJ2-3; TRBD2 matches 12 bases. Germline loops: CDR1 SGHTA, CDR2 FQGNSA. This CDR3 has 17 amino acids. V dropped 2 bases and J dropped 5; count of bases not matched to a gene: 8. CDR3 coding DNA: TGTGCCAGCAGCTTAACTCTAGCGGGGGGGCCGGGAGATACGCAGTATTTT. Residues: CASSLTLAGGPGDTQYF.

This clonotype has a count of ten or more. The rearrangement joins TRBV27 to TRBJ2-7; TRBD1 might be the D (5 bases). This CDR3 is 14 amino acids long. The V gene's germline CDR1 is MNHEY and CDR2 SMNVEV (reference sequence). V was cut by 1 base and J by 2 bases, with 9 bases left in between. CDR3 DNA sequence: TGTGCCAGCAGTTTATACAGGTTCCCCTACGAGCAGTACTTC. Translation: CASSLYRFPYEQYF.

The rearrangement links TRBV4-2 to TRBJ2-5; D remains ambiguous. The J call may be wrong; the DNA end is better matched by TRBJ2-7. The CDR3 spans 13 residues. Germline V gives CDR1 LGHNA, CDR2 YNFKEQ. The CDR3 loop is CASSPRGENEQYF. For the CDR3, the DNA is TGTGCCAGCAGCCCCCGTGGAGAGAACGAGCAGTACTTC.

The chain combines TRBV12-3 or TRBV12-4 with TRBJ2-7, with D possibly TRBD1 on 6 matching bases. Trimming cost V 2 bases and J 5 bases, with 10 bases left between them. This CDR3 spans 13 amino acids. CDR3 in DNA: TGTGCCAGCAGTTTAAACAGGGTCCACGAGCAGTACTTC. It encodes CASSLNRVHEQYF.

This clonotype was seen a handful of times. The gene calls are TRBV28 and TRBJ1-1; D is uncertain. The V and J ends lost 2 bases and 1 base respectively, with 8 bases between them. Germline CDR1 is MDHEN and CDR2 is SYDVKM. This CDR3 is built from 14 residues. CDR3 in amino acids: CASSLRYRNTEAFF. Written as DNA, the CDR3 is TGTGCCAGCAGTTTAAGGTATAGGAACACTGAAGCTTTCTTT.

This clonotype was observed a handful of times. The V and J genes are TRBV15 and TRBJ1-1; a possible D gene is TRBD1 (5 bases). The germline CDR1 and CDR2 sequences are LNHNV and YYDKDF (reference sequence). The CDR3 is made up of 15 amino acids. Trimming cost V 2 bases and J 5 bases, with 15 bases left between them. CDR3 protein: CATSRNQGGGTEAFF. The CDR3 coding sequence is TGTGCCACCAGCAGAAACCAGGGAGGTGGTACTGAAGCTTTCTTT.

This clonotype was observed at least ten times. The chain is built from TRBV29-1 and TRBJ2-5; D tentatively fits TRBD1 or TRBD2 (6 bases each). There are 12 residues in the CDR3. Deletions cut 6 bases from V and 0 bases from J, with 8 bases between. Germline V gene sequence: CDR1 SQVTM, CDR2 ANQGSEA. The CDR3 here is CSVGGYQETQYF. The CDR3 region has the DNA TGCAGCGTCGGGGGCTACCAAGAGACCCAGTACTTC.

This clonotype appeared many times. This chain joins TRBV7-2 and TRBJ2-3, with 12 bases lining up with TRBD2. This CDR3 is 18 amino acids long. Germline CDR1 reads SGHTA; CDR2 reads FQGNSA. V dropped 5 bases and J dropped 3; count of bases not matched to a gene: 12. In DNA, the CDR3 is TGTGCCAGCAGCCTCCCTAGCGGGGGGGCGTCTAGGACAGATACGCAGTATTTT. It specifies CASSLPSGGASRTDTQYF.

This rearrangement joins TRBV6-6 to TRBJ2-5; tentatively, D is TRBD1 (6 bases). Deletions cut 5 bases from V and 2 bases from J, with 18 bases between. Germline values: CDR1 MNHNY, CDR2 SVGAGI (reference sequence). The CDR3 is 16 amino acids. The CDR3 sequence is CASSPITGPAQETQYF. The DNA for the CDR3 is TGTGCCAGCAGTCCGATCACAGGGCCGGCACAAGAGACCCAGTACTTC.

This clonotype has ten or more counts. The CDR3 here is CASSTQARSDRESNIQYF. The CDR3 bases are TGTGCCAGCAGCACTCAAGCCCGTTCCGACAGGGAATCAAACATTCAGTACTTC. The chain has TRBV9 and TRBJ2-4; 7 bases are a match to TRBD1. Unmatched junction bases numbered 19, after V lost 4 bases and J lost 6 bases. This CDR3 has 18 residues. The germline V gene encodes CDR1 SGDLS and CDR2 YYNGEE.

This chain joins TRBV5-1 and TRBJ2-7; the D gene is possibly TRBD1 (6 bases). The CDR3 is 15 residues long. V was cut by 4 bases and J by 7 bases, with 21 bases left in between. Germline V CDR1 and CDR2: SGHRS, YFSETQ. CDR3 sequence: CASSESLQGSGEQYF. The CDR3 DNA reads TGCGCCAGCAGCGAATCTCTACAGGGTTCGGGGGAGCAGTACTTC.